These 26 T cell receptor beta chains originate from one sample sequenced in a study of CD8+ T cells in alopecia areata. Treatment here: oral pan-JAK inhibitor, 5-10 mg twice daily. In each case, RNA was isolated and then reverse transcribed into cDNA as the sequencing template. The protocol was immunoSEQ multiplex PCR, while the TCRdb copy is restricted to in-frame clones and leaves out a portion. This repertoire shows roughly 100,000 clones, 65% to 90% found once; its top ten account for around 10%. The material was CD8+ T cells sorted from blood, obtained between weeks 30 and 35, from a patient treated with tofacitinib. These receptors were taken from a human donor with alopecia areata.

This clone was seen a single time. J is TRBJ1-4 and V is TRBV27, with 9 bases matching TRBD1. With 4 bases clipped from V and 11 bases from J, the junction kept 8 bases outside the gene matches. CDR1 is MNHEY and CDR2 is SMNVEV in the germline V gene (reference sequence). The CDR3 length is 14 residues. The CDR3 sequence is CASSSSGTGYKLFF. The CDR3 DNA reads TGTGCCAGCAGTTCCTCCGGGACAGGGTATAAACTGTTTTTT. Full variable domain (outside the CDR3, taken from reference TRBV27 and TRBJ1-4): EAQVTQNPRYLITVTGKKLTVTCSQNMNHEYMSWYRQDPGLGLRQIYYSMNVEVTDKGDVPEGYKVSRKEKRNFPLILESPSPNQTSLYFCASSSSGTGYKLFFGSGTQLSVL.

This sequence joins TRBV29-1 and TRBJ2-7, with D possibly matching TRBD2 (6 bases). The germline V and J ends were trimmed by 5 bases and 3 bases, with 11 bases remaining between them. The CDR3 sequence is 12 residues long. Germline CDR1 SQVTM, CDR2 ANQGSEA. The CDR3 protein is CSVFTSLYEQYF. CDR3 sequence (DNA): TGCAGCGTTTTTACTAGCCTCTACGAGCAGTACTTC.

This clone was seen only once. This chain links TRBV4-1 with TRBJ2-7; TRBD2 agrees at 9 bases. J gave up 3 bases and V 1 base, and 1 base lay outside the gene matches. From germline, CDR1 is MGHRA and CDR2 YSYEKL. The CDR3 runs to 14 residues. The CDR3 region is CASSQGGGDYEQYF. Written as DNA, the CDR3 is TGCGCCAGCAGCCAAGGCGGGGGGGACTACGAGCAGTACTTC.

The V and J genes are TRBV28 and TRBJ2-7; possible D gene TRBD1, 6 bases. The CDR3 extends over 14 amino acids. The germline V gene encodes CDR1 MDHEN and CDR2 SYDVKM. Trimming left V 3 bases short and J 3 bases short, with 12 bases between. CDR3 nucleotide sequence: TGTGCCAGCAGTTTGGGGGCGAACCGCTACGAGCAGTACTTC. Translating gives CASSLGANRYEQYF.

Turning to this clone: One end of the junction varies from germline; a read error may be responsible. The CDR3 nucleotides read TGTGCCAGCAGTGCTAGCGGGGAGCGATCGAACTTC. Encoded protein: CASSASGERSNF. This sequence joins TRBV6-6 and TRBJ2-5, with 9 nucleotides matching TRBD2. The CDR3 spans 12 residues. Looked up from germline, CDR1 is MNHNY and CDR2 is SVGAGI (reference sequence).

This clone was seen a single time. This sequence joins TRBV6-5 and TRBJ2-5, with a possible D match to TRBD1 (6 bases). The germline V and J ends were trimmed by 0 bases and 2 bases, with 13 bases remaining between them. This CDR3 has 16 residues. Germline V gives CDR1 MNHEY, CDR2 SVGAGI. This chain's CDR3 is CASSYSPIQGQETQYF. CDR3 nucleotide sequence: TGTGCCAGCAGTTACTCGCCGATCCAGGGGCAAGAGACCCAGTACTTC.

The chain uses TRBV4-1 and TRBJ2-7; TRBD2 matches at 7 bases. The ends lost 0 bases at V and 5 bases at J; junction bases unmatched: 7. CDR1 is MGHRA and CDR2 is YSYEKL in the germline V gene. The CDR3 covers 15 residues. As DNA, the CDR3 is TGCGCCAGCAGCCAAGATCGGGCTAGCGGAGACGAGCAGTACTTC. Residues: CASSQDRASGDEQYF.

This chain uses TRBV6-6 with TRBJ1-1; D call uncertain. There are 11 residues in the CDR3. Per the germline V gene, CDR1 is MNHNY and CDR2 is SVGAGI (reference sequence). Trimming pared 0 bases from V and 11 bases from J, leaving 7 bases between. Written as DNA, the CDR3 is TGTGCCAGCAGTTACTCGAGCGACGCTTTCTTT. Protein sequence: CASSYSSDAFF.

This clone appeared once. The chain combines TRBV10-2 with TRBJ1-2; D is undetermined. Germline-derived CDR1 and CDR2 are WSHSY and SAAADI. V was pared by 4 bases and J by 3 bases, with 9 bases between. The CDR3 sequence is 13 residues long. In nucleotides, the CDR3 is TGCGCCAGCAGTGGGGCAGTCGACTATGGCTACACCTTC. Translation gives CASSGAVDYGYTF.

The chain has TRBV5-5 and TRBJ2-7, with 9 bases fitting TRBD1. Germline V gene sequence: CDR1 SGHKS, CDR2 YYEKEE (reference sequence). The V segment lost 3 bases and the J segment 4 bases; nucleotides outside the gene matches: 2. The CDR3 runs 13 residues. The CDR3: CASSSGQGYEQYF. The CDR3 DNA reads TGTGCCAGCAGCTCGGGACAGGGATACGAGCAGTACTTC.

V usage is TRBV5-1 and J usage is TRBJ2-1, with D possibly TRBD2 on 5 matching bases. Trimming shortened V by 4 bases and J by 0 bases, and 14 bases separated the two germline ends. Germline V gene data show CDR1 as SGHRS and CDR2 as YFSETQ. The CDR3 is made up of 16 amino acids. CDR3 nucleotides: TGCGCCAGCAGCCCTCCTCGGGAACCCTCCTACAATGAGCAGTTCTTC. This translates into CASSPPREPSYNEQFF.

The CDR3 coding sequence is TGCAGCGTTGAAGATTGGGCGGAGGGGGCCTTCACAGATACGCAGTATTTT. Protein sequence: CSVEDWAEGAFTDTQYF. V is TRBV29-1 and J is TRBJ2-3; D is possibly TRBD1 (7 bases). CDR3 length: 17 residues. CDR1 is SQVTM, CDR2 ANQGSEA, per germline. V was shortened by 0 bases and J by 2 bases, with 18 bases between the two germline ends.

The chain uses TRBV5-1 and TRBJ2-7, with 7 bases that match TRBD2. The trim removed 2 bases at V and 5 bases at J, leaving 7 bases unmatched. Germline CDR1 reads SGHRS; CDR2 reads YFSETQ. The CDR3 runs to 14 residues. CDR3 protein: CASSLGAGRDEQYF. The CDR3 coding sequence is TGCGCCAGCAGCTTAGGAGCGGGACGAGACGAGCAGTACTTC.

The genes are TRBV10-2 and TRBJ2-7, with D possibly TRBD2 on 5 matching bases. Trimming stripped 3 bases from V and 6 bases from J, with 6 bases between. Per germline, CDR1 WSHSY and CDR2 SAAADI. The CDR3 is made up of 11 amino acids. The CDR3 reads CASSDGGEQYF. CDR3 nucleotide sequence: TGCGCCAGCAGTGACGGAGGCGAGCAGTACTTC.

The chain uses TRBV5-1 and TRBJ2-7; 13 bases are shared with TRBD2. Germline lookup yields CDR1 SGHRS and CDR2 YFSETQ. With 3 bases clipped from V and 5 bases from J, the junction kept 8 bases outside the gene matches. The CDR3 consists of 16 residues. The CDR3 spells CASSSGLAGDWDEQYF. The CDR3, as DNA: TGCGCCAGCAGCTCCGGACTAGCGGGAGATTGGGACGAGCAGTACTTC.

The rearrangement links TRBV7-3 to TRBJ2-7; 7 bases agree with TRBD2. The CDR3 is 14 residues long. Germline values: CDR1 SGHTA, CDR2 FQGTGA. Losses at the gene ends were 5 bases for V and 2 bases for J; bases not matched to a gene: 6. The CDR3 spells CASSPGGSPYEQYF. The CDR3 coding sequence is TGTGCCAGCAGCCCGGGGGGATCCCCCTACGAGCAGTACTTC.

The chain couples TRBV2 to TRBJ2-3; D perhaps matches TRBD1 (6 bases). This CDR3 spans 16 amino acids. Germline lookup yields CDR1 SNHLY and CDR2 FYNNEI. Deletions cut 3 bases from V and 3 bases from J, with 16 bases between. The CDR3 sequence: CASSDRGRSPTDTQYF. CDR3 nucleotide sequence: TGTGCCAGCAGTGACAGGGGCCGCTCTCCGACAGATACGCAGTATTTT.

CDR3 sequence: CASSVLAGATYEQYF. The CDR3 bases are TGTGCCAGTAGTGTACTAGCGGGGGCAACCTACGAGCAGTACTTC. The genes are TRBV19 and TRBJ2-7, with 11 bases that match TRBD2. V shed 5 bases and J 2 bases; nucleotides not matched to a gene: 5. Germline loops: CDR1 LNHDA, CDR2 SQIVND (reference sequence). This CDR3 has 15 amino acids.

The chain joins TRBV7-6 to TRBJ2-3; 9 bases fit TRBD2. Per germline, CDR1 SGHVS and CDR2 FNYEAQ. V dropped 0 bases and J dropped 6; count of bases not matched to a gene: 7. This CDR3 comprises 16 residues. In nucleotides, the CDR3 is TGTGCCAGCAGCTTAGCGGTAGCGGGAGTCAGGGATACGCAGTATTTT. It translates to CASSLAVAGVRDTQYF.

This clone was recorded once. The chain carries TRBV27 and TRBJ2-7; either TRBD1 or TRBD2 may fit D (5 bases each). Germline assignment: CDR1 MNHEY and CDR2 SMNVEV (reference sequence). The V gene lost 1 base and the J gene lost 3 bases, with 7 bases spanning the gap. The CDR3 is 13 amino acids. CDR3 DNA sequence: TGTGCCAGCAGTTTATTTGGGGGCTACGAGCAGTACTTC. Translated, it gives CASSLFGGYEQYF.

The chain combines TRBV4-1 with TRBJ2-5, with D perhaps given as TRBD1 or TRBD2 (5 bases each). This CDR3 has 15 residues. From germline, CDR1 is MGHRA and CDR2 YSYEKL. V lost 5 bases, J lost 1 base, and 14 bases lay in between. Here the CDR3 reads CASSTSRGSQETQYF. As DNA, the CDR3 is TGCGCCAGCAGCACTTCCCGGGGCAGCCAAGAGACCCAGTACTTC.

The chain joins TRBV10-3 to TRBJ2-3, with D unresolved. CDR1 is ENHRY, CDR2 SYGVKD, per germline. The V end was cut by 2 bases, the J end by 8 bases, with 14 bases between. The CDR3 runs to 14 residues. CDR3 nucleotides: TGTGCCATCAGTGAGGACTTCGGGCTGGGTACGCAGTATTTT. Translation: CAISEDFGLGTQYF.

J is TRBJ2-1 and V is TRBV2; no definite D call. Germline-derived CDR1 and CDR2 are SNHLY and FYNNEI. The CDR3 is 13 residues long. V lost 7 bases and J lost 12, with 19 bases in between. CDR3 loop: CASNTDPNPLQFF. The CDR3 DNA reads as TGTGCCAGCAATACCGACCCGAACCCGCTGCAGTTCTTC.

The rearrangement uses TRBV13 and TRBJ2-3; TRBD2 aligns across 7 bases. The germline gives CDR1 PRHDT, CDR2 FYEKMQ (reference sequence). Trimming cost V 0 bases and J 6 bases; bases outside gene matches: 3. The CDR3 extends over 14 amino acids. Here the CDR3 DNA reads TGTGCCAGCAGCTTAGGGAGTAGCGGGGATACGCAGTATTTT. Encoded protein: CASSLGSSGDTQYF.

The rearrangement joins TRBV14 to TRBJ1-1; the D gene is possibly TRBD1 (5 bases). The CDR3 extends over 14 amino acids. Between the trimmed V and J ends, which lost 4 bases and 1 base, there was a span of 10 bases. CDR1 SGHDN and CDR2 FVKESK come from the germline V gene. The CDR3 nucleotides read TGTGCCAGCAGCCGTACAGGTCAGAACACTGAAGCTTTCTTT. It codes for CASSRTGQNTEAFF.

This rearrangement joins TRBV5-4 to TRBJ2-1; 13 nucleotides line up with TRBD2. V trimming: 4 bases; J trimming: 6 bases; junction bases outside the gene matches: 4. Germline V lookup: CDR1 SGHNT, CDR2 YYREEE (reference sequence). This CDR3 is 15 amino acids long. The CDR3 nucleotides read TGTGCCAGCAGCCCTCGGACTAGCGGGAGCAATGAGCAGTTCTTC. This translates into CASSPRTSGSNEQFF.